One and the same sample provided the 13 T cell receptor beta chains below, sequenced in a study of human T cells and chemical hapten exposure. Noted time point: patch test 3, about 24 weeks after DPC sensitization. Treatment of the sample: therapeutic diphenylcyclopropenone sensitization with weekly scalp DPC. TCRdb itself ran the RACE reads through MiXCR, one entry per CDR3 protein. The sample contains 85,000 to 100,000 distinct CDR3 sequences, roughly a quarter of which appear only once. Sequences were derived from whole blood, sampled in connection with sensitization to the hapten diphenylcyclopropenone (DPC). The source is a man in his forties with alopecia areata. Some clones in this sample may be carry-over from other donors' samples.

The chain links TRBV6-2 or TRBV6-3 to TRBJ1-1; D may be TRBD1 (6 bases). This CDR3 comprises 14 residues. Germline CDR1 MNHEY, CDR2 SVGEGT. V was trimmed by 4 bases and J by 5 bases, leaving 14 bases between them. For the CDR3, the DNA is TGTGCCAGCAGTTGGACAGCTGACCCGACTGAAGCTTTCTTT. Translated: CASSWTADPTEAFF.

This chain connects TRBV29-1 to TRBJ2-1; D remains ambiguous. From germline, CDR1 is SQVTM and CDR2 ANQGSEA. This CDR3 comprises 15 residues. Trimming cost V 3 bases and J 6 bases, with 18 bases left between them. For the CDR3, the DNA is TGCAGCGTTGAGGCTCCACGATCGTCTATCAATGAGCAGTTCTTC. Its translation: CSVEAPRSSINEQFF.

This chain uses TRBV4-1 with TRBJ1-1; D perhaps matches TRBD1 (5 bases). The V end lost 4 bases, the J end lost 3 bases, and 15 bases lay between the germline ends. Germline CDR1 is MGHRA and CDR2 is YSYEKL. The CDR3 extends over 15 amino acids. Written as DNA, the CDR3 is TGCGCCAGCAGCCGCAACCAGGGTTTTGACACTGAAGCTTTCTTT. This translates into CASSRNQGFDTEAFF.

This clonotype was detected many times. V gene TRBV28 combines with J gene TRBJ2-1; D is unresolved. This CDR3 has 13 residues. Per the germline V gene, CDR1 is MDHEN and CDR2 is SYDVKM. Between the trimmed V and J ends, which lost 3 bases and 5 bases, there was a span of 8 bases. The CDR3 DNA sequence: TGTGCCAGCAGTTTGTCTAGGAACAATGAGCAGTTCTTC. It yields the protein CASSLSRNNEQFF.

This clonotype was counted only a few times. The chain is built from TRBV28 and TRBJ2-7; D ambiguous. Trimming shortened V by 2 bases and J by 4 bases, and 6 bases separated the two germline ends. Germline loops: CDR1 MDHEN, CDR2 SYDVKM. This CDR3 has 12 residues. The CDR3 bases are TGTGCCAGCAGTTTACCCTGGTACGAGCAGTACTTC. Translated: CASSLPWYEQYF.

The chain is built from TRBV28 and TRBJ2-7; D not resolved. V lost 4 bases and J 5 bases, leaving 12 bases between the germline ends. Germline V gives CDR1 MDHEN, CDR2 SYDVKM. There are 13 residues in the CDR3. The CDR3 sequence: CASSSDRAHEQYF. CDR3 nucleotide sequence: TGTGCCAGCAGTTCGGACCGGGCCCACGAGCAGTACTTC. Drawing the rest from reference TRBV28 and TRBJ2-7, the complete variable domain is DVKVTQSSRYLVKRTGEKVFLECVQDMDHENMFWYRQDPGLGLRLIYFSYDVKMKEKGDIPEGYSVSREKKERFSLILESASTNQTSMYLCASSSDRAHEQYFGPGTRLTVT.

This clonotype was seen a handful of times. The V call is TRBV20-1, the J call TRBJ2-7; D ambiguous. The CDR3 contains 13 residues. Germline V lookup: CDR1 DFQATT, CDR2 SNEGSKA (reference sequence). V was trimmed by 6 bases and J by 0 bases, leaving 12 bases between them. CDR3 region: CSAPHQSSYEQYF. The CDR3 DNA reads as TGCAGTGCCCCCCACCAGAGCTCCTACGAGCAGTACTTC.

This clonotype turned up a few times. This sequence joins TRBV18 and TRBJ2-1; maybe TRBD2 (5 bases). Trimming removed 1 base from V and 5 bases from J, with 15 bases in between. CDR1 and CDR2 from the germline V gene are KGHSH and LQKENI. CDR3 length: 16 amino acids. CDR3 sequence (DNA): TGTGCCAGCTCACCACTGGACTCCCCCTCTCACAATGAGCAGTTCTTC. This sequence encodes CASSPLDSPSHNEQFF.

The table lists this clonotype with a few counts. The rearrangement links TRBV3-1 to TRBJ2-3; the D gene is possibly TRBD1 (5 bases). CDR1 is LGHDT and CDR2 is YNNKEL in the germline V gene (reference sequence). The V gene lost 0 bases and the J gene lost 6 bases, with 13 bases spanning the gap. This CDR3 spans 15 amino acids. In DNA form, the CDR3 reads TGTGCCAGCAGCCAAGATAACAGGAAGGGGGATACGCAGTATTTT. Amino acids: CASSQDNRKGDTQYF.

V and J are TRBV27 and TRBJ2-2, with TRBD2 identical over 8 bases. The junction had 10 bases not matched to a gene; V was cut back by 3 bases and J by 4 bases. Germline V gene data show CDR1 as MNHEY and CDR2 as SMNVEV (reference sequence). This CDR3 region has 17 residues. CDR3: CASSFSQGLASTGELFF. The CDR3 DNA follows: TGTGCCAGCAGTTTCTCTCAAGGACTAGCTAGCACCGGGGAGCTGTTTTTT.

The chain joins TRBV28 to TRBJ1-2; 7 bases line up with TRBD1. The CDR3 totals 18 residues. The V gene end was trimmed by 5 bases and the J gene end by 3 bases; junction bases not matched to a gene: 18. Germline assignment: CDR1 MDHEN and CDR2 SYDVKM. The DNA of the CDR3 is TGTGCCAGCAGTCCTCGGACAGGAAAAAGAAACGTAGACTATGGCTACACCTTC. Translating it yields CASSPRTGKRNVDYGYTF.

This clonotype was seen a handful of times. The rearrangement joins TRBV15 to TRBJ2-7; no reliable D call. Trimming left V 9 bases short and J 0 bases short, with 12 bases between. The CDR3 runs 13 residues. In germline, CDR1 is LNHNV, CDR2 YYDKDF (reference sequence). CDR3 loop: CATAARSSYEQYF. DNA of the CDR3: TGTGCCACGGCGGCCAGGAGCTCCTACGAGCAGTACTTC.

This clonotype was found a few times. The V and J genes are TRBV28 and TRBJ2-3; D is ambiguous. The length of the CDR3 is 12 residues. CDR1 and CDR2 from the germline V gene are MDHEN and SYDVKM. V lost 4 bases, J lost 8 bases, and 10 bases lay in between. The CDR3, as DNA: TGTGCCAGCAGTTCCGCGACGGGTACGCAGTATTTT. The encoded protein is CASSSATGTQYF.